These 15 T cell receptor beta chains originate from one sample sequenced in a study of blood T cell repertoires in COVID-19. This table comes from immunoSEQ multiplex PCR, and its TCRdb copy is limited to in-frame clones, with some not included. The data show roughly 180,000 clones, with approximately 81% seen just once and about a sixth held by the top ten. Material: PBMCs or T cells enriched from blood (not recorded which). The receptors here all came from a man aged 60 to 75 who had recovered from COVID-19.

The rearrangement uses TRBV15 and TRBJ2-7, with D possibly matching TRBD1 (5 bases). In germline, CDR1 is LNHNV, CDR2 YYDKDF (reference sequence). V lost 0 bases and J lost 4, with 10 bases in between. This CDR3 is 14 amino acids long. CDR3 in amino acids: CATSRDRAMYEQYF. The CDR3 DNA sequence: TGTGCCACCAGCAGAGACAGGGCAATGTACGAGCAGTACTTC.

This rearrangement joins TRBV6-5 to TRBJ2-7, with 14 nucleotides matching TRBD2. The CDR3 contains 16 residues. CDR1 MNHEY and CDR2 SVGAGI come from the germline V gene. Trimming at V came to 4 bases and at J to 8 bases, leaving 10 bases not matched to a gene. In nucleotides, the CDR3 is TGTGCCAGCAGTTCTCCGGGACTAGCGGGAGAAAAACAGCAGTACTTC. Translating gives CASSSPGLAGEKQQYF.

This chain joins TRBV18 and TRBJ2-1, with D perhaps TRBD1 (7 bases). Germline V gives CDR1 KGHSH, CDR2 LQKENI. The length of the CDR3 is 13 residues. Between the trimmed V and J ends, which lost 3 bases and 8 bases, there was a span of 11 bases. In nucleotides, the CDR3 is TGTGCCAGCTCACCCAGGGGGGAAGATGAGCAGTTCTTC. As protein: CASSPRGEDEQFF.

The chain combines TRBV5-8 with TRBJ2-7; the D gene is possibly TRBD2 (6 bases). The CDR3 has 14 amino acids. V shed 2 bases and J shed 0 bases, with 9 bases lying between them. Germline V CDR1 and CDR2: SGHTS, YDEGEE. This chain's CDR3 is CASSLRGISYEQYF. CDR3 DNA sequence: TGTGCCAGCAGCTTACGGGGGATCTCCTACGAGCAGTACTTC.

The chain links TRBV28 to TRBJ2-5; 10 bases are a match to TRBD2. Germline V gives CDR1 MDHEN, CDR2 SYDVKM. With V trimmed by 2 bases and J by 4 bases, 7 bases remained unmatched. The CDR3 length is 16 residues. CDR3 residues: CASSLRTSGPLETQYF. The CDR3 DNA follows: TGTGCCAGCAGTTTACGGACTAGCGGCCCATTAGAGACCCAGTACTTC. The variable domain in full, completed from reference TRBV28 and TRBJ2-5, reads DVKVTQSSRYLVKRTGEKVFLECVQDMDHENMFWYRQDPGLGLRLIYFSYDVKMKEKGDIPEGYSVSREKKERFSLILESASTNQTSMYLCASSLRTSGPLETQYFGPGTRLLVL.

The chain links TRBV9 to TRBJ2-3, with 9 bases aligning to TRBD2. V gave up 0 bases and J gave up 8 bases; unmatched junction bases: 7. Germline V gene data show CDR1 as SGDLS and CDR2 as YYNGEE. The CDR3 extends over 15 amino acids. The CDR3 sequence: CASSVGLAGVGTQYF. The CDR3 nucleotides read TGTGCCAGCAGCGTAGGGTTAGCGGGGGTAGGTACGCAGTATTTT.

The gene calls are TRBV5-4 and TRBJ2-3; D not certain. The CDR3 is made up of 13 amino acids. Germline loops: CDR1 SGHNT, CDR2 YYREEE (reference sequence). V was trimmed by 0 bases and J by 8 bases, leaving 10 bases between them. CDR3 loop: CASSLGGEGTQYF. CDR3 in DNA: TGTGCCAGCAGCTTGGGAGGAGAAGGTACGCAGTATTTT. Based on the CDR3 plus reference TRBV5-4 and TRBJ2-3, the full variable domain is ETGVTQSPTHLIKTRGQQVTLRCSSQSGHNTVSWYQQALGQGPQFIFQYYREEENGRGNFPPRFSGLQFPNYSSELNVNALELDDSALYLCASSLGGEGTQYFGPGTRLTVL.

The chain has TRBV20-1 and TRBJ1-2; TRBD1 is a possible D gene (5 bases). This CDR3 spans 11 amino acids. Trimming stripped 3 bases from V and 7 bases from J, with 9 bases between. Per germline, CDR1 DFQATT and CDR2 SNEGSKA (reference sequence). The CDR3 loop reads CSASAGIGYTF. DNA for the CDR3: TGCAGTGCTAGTGCAGGGATTGGCTACACCTTC.

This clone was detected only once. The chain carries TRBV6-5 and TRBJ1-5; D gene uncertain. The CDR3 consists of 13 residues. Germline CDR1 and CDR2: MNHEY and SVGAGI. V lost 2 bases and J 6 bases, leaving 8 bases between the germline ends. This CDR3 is CASSYEEGQPQHF. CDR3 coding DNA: TGTGCCAGCAGTTACGAGGAAGGTCAGCCCCAGCATTTT.

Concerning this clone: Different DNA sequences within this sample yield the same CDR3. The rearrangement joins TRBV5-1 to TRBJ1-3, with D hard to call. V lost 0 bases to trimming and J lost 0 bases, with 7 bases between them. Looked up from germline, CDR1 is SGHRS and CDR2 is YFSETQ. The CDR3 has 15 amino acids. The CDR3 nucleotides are TGCGCCAGCAGCTTGGCCGCAGGCTCTGGAAACACCATATATTTT. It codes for CASSLAAGSGNTIYF.

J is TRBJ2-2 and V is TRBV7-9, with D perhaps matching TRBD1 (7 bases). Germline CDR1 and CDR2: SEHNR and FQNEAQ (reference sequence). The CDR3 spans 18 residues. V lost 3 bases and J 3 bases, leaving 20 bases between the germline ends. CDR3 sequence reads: CASSFMEGARWDTGELFF. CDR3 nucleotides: TGTGCCAGCAGCTTCATGGAGGGGGCTAGGTGGGACACCGGGGAGCTGTTTTTT.

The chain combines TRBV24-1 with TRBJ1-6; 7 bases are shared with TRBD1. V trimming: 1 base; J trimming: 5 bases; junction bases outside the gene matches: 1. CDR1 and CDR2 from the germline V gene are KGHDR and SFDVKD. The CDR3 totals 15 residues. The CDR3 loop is CATSDLGGNNSPLHF. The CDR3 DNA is TGTGCCACCAGTGATTTAGGGGGCAATAATTCACCCCTCCACTTT.

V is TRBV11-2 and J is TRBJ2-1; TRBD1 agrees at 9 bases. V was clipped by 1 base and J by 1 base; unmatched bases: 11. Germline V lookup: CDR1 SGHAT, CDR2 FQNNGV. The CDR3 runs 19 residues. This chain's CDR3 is CASSLAWDREGWSYNEQFF. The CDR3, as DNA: TGTGCCAGCAGCTTAGCATGGGACAGGGAAGGGTGGTCCTACAATGAGCAGTTCTTC.

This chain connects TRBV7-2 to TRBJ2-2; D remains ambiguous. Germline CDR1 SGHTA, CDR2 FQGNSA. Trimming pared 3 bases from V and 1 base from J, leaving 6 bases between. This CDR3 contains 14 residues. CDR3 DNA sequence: TGTGCCAGCAGCTTGACACTGAACACCGGGGAGCTGTTTTTT. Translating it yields CASSLTLNTGELFF.

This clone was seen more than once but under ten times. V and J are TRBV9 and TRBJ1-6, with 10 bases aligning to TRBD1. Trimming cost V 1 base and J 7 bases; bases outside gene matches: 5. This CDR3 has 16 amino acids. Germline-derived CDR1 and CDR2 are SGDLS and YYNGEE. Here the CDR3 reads CASSVLPGQGNSPLHF. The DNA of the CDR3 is TGTGCCAGCAGCGTACTCCCGGGACAGGGGAATTCACCCCTCCACTTT.